This T cell receptor beta chain was retrieved from a study of blood T cell repertoires in COVID-19. The overall study: The United States, Italy and Spain supplied acute and convalescent COVID-19 samples. In each case, the material was cDNA or gDNA derived from T cells, B-cell-depleted T cells, or PBMCs.

Authors' methods: Reference gene primers were amplified, and this amplification served to estimate nucleated cell counts. Assay used: immunoSEQ multiplex PCR; TCRdb lists only in-frame clones, some missing. V, J and clone size are those of that table, while D and trimming were read from the DNA. Here the sample spans about 220,000 clones, less than 90% being singletons. V lost 5 bases and J lost 7; bases outside the gene matches: 14. From germline, CDR1 is MDHEN and CDR2 SYDVKM. The CDR3 runs to 17 residues. This clone was counted once. The source is a young man with active or convalescent COVID-19. This chain joins TRBV28 and TRBJ1-1, with TRBD1 identical over 12 bases. The sequencing sample was made of peripheral blood. Here the CDR3 DNA reads TGTGCCAGCAGTCCCATAACGGGACAGGGGGCGTGGGTTGAAGCTTTCTTT. It codes for CASSPITGQGAWVEAFF.